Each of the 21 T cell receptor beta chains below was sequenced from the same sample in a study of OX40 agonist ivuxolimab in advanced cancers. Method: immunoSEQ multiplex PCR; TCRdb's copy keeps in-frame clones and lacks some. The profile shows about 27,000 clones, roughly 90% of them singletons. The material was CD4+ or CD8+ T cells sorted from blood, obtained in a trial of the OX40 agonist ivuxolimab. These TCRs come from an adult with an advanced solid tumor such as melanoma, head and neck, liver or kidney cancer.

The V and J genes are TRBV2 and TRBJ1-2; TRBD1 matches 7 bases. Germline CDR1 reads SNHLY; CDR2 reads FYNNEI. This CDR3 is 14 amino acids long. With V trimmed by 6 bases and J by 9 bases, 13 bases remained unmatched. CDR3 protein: CASSSADRLWRYTF. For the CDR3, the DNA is TGTGCCAGCAGCTCCGCGGACAGGCTGTGGCGCTACACCTTC.

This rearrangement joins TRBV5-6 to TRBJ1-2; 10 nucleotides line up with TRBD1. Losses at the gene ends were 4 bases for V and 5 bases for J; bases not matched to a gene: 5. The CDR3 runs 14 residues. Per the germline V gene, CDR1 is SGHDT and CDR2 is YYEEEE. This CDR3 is CASSPGQGWYGYTF. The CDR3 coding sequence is TGTGCCAGCAGCCCGGGACAGGGGTGGTATGGCTACACCTTC.

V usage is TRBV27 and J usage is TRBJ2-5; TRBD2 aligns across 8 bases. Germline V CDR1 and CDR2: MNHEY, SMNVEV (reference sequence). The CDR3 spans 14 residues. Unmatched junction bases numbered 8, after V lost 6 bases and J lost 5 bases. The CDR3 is CASSNGLAQETQYF. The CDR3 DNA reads TGTGCCAGCAGCAACGGACTAGCCCAGGAGACCCAGTACTTC.

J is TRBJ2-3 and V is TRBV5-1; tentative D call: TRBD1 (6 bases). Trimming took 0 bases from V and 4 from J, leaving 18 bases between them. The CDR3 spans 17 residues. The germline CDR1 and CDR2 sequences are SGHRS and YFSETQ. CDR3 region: CASSLAVGASLADTQYF. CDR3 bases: TGCGCCAGCAGCTTGGCCGTGGGGGCTAGCCTCGCAGATACGCAGTATTTT.

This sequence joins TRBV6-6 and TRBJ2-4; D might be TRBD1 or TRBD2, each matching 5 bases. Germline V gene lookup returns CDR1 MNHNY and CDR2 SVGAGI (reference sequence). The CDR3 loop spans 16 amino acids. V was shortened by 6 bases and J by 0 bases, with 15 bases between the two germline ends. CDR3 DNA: TGTGCCAGCAGCCCCTCTGGGGGTTTAGCCAAAAACATTCAGTACTTC. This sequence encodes CASSPSGGLAKNIQYF.

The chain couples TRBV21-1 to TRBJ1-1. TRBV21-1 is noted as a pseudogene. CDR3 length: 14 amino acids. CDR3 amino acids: CASRLVLASTEAFF. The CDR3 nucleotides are TGTGCCAGCAGGCTTGTTTTAGCTAGCACTGAAGCTTTCTTT.

In nucleotides, the CDR3 is TGTGCCAGCAGTGAATCCCGGGGAGGGACTAACTATGGCTACACCTTC. It codes for CASSESRGGTNYGYTF. The V gene is TRBV2, the J gene TRBJ1-2; D gene unclear. V shed 2 bases and J shed 0 bases, with 13 bases lying between them. The germline V gene has CDR1 SNHLY and CDR2 FYNNEI. The CDR3 has 16 amino acids.

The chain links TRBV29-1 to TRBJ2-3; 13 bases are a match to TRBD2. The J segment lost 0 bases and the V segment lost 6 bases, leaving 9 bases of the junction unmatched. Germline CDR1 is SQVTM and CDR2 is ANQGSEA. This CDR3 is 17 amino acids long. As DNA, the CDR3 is TGCAGCGTGGACGGGACTAGCGGGGAGTATAGCACAGATACGCAGTATTTT. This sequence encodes CSVDGTSGEYSTDTQYF.

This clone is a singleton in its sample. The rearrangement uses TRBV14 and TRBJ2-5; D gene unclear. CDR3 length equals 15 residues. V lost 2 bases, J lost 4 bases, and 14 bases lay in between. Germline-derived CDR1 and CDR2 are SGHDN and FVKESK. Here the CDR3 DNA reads TGTGCCAGCAGCCAATTCGCCAGTCTAGGAGAGACCCAGTACTTC. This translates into CASSQFASLGETQYF.

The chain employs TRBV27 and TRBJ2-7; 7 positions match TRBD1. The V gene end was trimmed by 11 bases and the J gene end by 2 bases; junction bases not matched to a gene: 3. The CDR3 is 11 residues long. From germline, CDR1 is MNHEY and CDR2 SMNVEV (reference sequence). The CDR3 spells CAAGGAYEQYF. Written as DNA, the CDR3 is TGTGCCGCAGGGGGAGCCTACGAGCAGTACTTC.

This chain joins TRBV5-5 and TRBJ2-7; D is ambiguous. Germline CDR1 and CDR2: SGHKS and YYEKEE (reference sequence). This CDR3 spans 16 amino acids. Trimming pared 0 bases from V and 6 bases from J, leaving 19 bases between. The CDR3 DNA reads TGTGCCAGCAGCTTGGAGCCCAGGTCATTTTACGGCGAGCAGTACTTC. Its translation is CASSLEPRSFYGEQYF.

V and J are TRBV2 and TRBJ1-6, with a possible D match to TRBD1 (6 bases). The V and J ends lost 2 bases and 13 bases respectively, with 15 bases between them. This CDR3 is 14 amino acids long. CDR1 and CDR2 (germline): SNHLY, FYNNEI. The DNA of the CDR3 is TGTGCCAGCAGTGAATCATTATTAGGGGGGCCCCTCCACTTT. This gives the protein CASSESLLGGPLHF.

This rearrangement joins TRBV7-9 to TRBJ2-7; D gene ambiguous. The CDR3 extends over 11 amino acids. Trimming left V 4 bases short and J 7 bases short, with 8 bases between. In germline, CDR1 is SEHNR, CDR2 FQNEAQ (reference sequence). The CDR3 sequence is CASSSSGEQYF. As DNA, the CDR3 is TGTGCCAGCAGCTCATCCGGGGAGCAGTACTTC. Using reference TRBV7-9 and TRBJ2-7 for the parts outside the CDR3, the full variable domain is DTGVSQNPRHKITKRGQNVTFRCDPISEHNRLYWYRQTLGQGPEFLTYFQNEAQLEKSRLLSDRFSAERPKGSFSTLEIQRTEQGDSAMYLCASSSSGEQYFGPGTRLTVT.

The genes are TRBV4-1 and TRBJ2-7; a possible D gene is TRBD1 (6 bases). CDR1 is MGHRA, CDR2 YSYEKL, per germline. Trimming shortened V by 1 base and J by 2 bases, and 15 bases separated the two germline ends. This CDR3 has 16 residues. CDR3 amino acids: CASSQGGRGKPYEQYF. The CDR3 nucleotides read TGCGCCAGCAGCCAAGGGGGCAGGGGAAAGCCCTACGAGCAGTACTTC.

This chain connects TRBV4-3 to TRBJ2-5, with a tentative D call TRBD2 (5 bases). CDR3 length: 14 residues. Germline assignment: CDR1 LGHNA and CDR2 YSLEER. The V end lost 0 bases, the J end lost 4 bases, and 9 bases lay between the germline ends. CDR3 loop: CASSQDTAGETQYF. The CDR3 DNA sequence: TGCGCCAGCAGCCAAGATACGGCGGGAGAGACCCAGTACTTC.

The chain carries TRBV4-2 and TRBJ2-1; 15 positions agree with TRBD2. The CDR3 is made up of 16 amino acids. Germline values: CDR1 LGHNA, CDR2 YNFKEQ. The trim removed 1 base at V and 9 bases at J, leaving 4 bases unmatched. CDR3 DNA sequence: TGTGCCAGCAGCCAAGGGACGGGACTAGCGGGGGGTGAGCAGTTCTTC. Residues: CASSQGTGLAGGEQFF.

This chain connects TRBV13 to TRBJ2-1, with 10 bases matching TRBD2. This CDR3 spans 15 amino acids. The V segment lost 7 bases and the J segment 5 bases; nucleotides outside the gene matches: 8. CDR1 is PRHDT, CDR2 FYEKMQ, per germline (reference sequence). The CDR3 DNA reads TGTGCCAGCACCGTCGCTAGCGGGAGAGACAATGAGCAGTTCTTC. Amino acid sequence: CASTVASGRDNEQFF.

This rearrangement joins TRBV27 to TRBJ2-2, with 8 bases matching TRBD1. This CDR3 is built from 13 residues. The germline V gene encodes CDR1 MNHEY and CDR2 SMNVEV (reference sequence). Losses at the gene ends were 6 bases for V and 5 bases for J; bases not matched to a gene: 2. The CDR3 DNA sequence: TGTGCCAGCAGAACAGGGGGTACCGGGGAGCTGTTTTTT. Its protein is CASRTGGTGELFF.

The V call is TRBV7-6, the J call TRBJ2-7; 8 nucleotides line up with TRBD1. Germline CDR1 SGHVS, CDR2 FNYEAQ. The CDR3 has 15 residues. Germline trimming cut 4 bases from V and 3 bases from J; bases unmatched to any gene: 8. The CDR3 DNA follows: TGTGCCAGCAGCTCCGGACAGGGTTTTAACTACGAGCAGTACTTC. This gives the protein CASSSGQGFNYEQYF.

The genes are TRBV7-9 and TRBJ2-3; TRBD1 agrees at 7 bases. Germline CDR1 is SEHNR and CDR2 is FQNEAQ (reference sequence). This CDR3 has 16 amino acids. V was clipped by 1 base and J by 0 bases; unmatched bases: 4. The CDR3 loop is CASSLGRDRSTDTQYF. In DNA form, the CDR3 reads TGTGCCAGCAGCTTAGGTCGGGACAGAAGCACAGATACGCAGTATTTT.

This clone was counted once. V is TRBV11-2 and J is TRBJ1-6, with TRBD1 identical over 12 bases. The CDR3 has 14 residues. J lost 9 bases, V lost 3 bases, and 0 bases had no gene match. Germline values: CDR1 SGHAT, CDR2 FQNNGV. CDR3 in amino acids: CASSLGQGASPLHF. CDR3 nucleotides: TGTGCCAGCAGCTTGGGACAGGGGGCTTCACCCCTCCACTTT.